This TCR beta chain stems from a study of OX40 agonist ivuxolimab in advanced cancers. General study results and limits: Determination of antigen specificity was not performed for the expanded peripheral T cells. Expanded clones tended on average to be more numerous among CD8+ T cells than CD4+.

Details on this clone: What it binds is unknown.

Method: immunoSEQ multiplex PCR; TCRdb's copy keeps in-frame clones and lacks some. The sample has over 90,000 clones; approximately 93% are singletons. V gave up 2 bases and J gave up 4 bases; unmatched junction bases: 2. The CDR3 spans 15 residues. CDR1 is MNHEY and CDR2 is SMNVEV in the germline V gene (reference sequence). Here the sequenced sample was CD4+ or CD8+ T cells sorted from blood, taken in a trial of the OX40 agonist ivuxolimab. This receptor was identified in an adult with an advanced solid tumor such as melanoma, head and neck, liver or kidney cancer. J is TRBJ2-1 and V is TRBV27; TRBD2 matches 10 bases. The CDR3 nucleotides read TGTGCCAGCAGTTTAGGAGCGGGAGGGTACAATGAGCAGTTCTTC. Translated: CASSLGAGGYNEQFF.